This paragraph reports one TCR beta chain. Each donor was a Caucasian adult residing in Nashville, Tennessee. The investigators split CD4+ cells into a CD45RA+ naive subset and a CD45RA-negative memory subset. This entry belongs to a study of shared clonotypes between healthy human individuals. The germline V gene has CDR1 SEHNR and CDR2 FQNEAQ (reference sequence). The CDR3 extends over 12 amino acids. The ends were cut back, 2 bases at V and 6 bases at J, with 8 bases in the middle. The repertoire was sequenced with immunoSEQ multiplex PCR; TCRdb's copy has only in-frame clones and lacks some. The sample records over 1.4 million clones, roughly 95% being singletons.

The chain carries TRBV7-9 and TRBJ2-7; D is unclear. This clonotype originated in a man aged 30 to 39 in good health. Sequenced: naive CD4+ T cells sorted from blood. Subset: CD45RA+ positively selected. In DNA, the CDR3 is TGTGCCAGCAGCTTATTAGTCGGCGAGCAGTACTTC. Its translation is CASSLLVGEQYF.